This TCR beta chain is drawn from a study of blood T cells in healthy people across ages. Peripheral blood from each donor was collected in a volume of 8 to 10 milliliters. The authors ran a second PCR of roughly 7 to 11 cycles using a sample-barcoded 5' primer and a J-beta primer mix. TCRdb re-called the 5' RACE reads with MiXCR, one entry per CDR3 protein. The sample holds about 730,000 distinct CDR3 sequences, around 46% seen once. There are 16 residues in the CDR3. Per the germline V gene, CDR1 is MNHEY and CDR2 is SMNVEV (reference sequence). Study-wide results and limits: More naive CD4+ cells and higher diversity marked long-lived donors relative to aged donors.

As to this clonotype: Its antigen is undetermined. One end of the junction does not line up with germline, which may come from a read error.

The chain links TRBV27 to TRBJ2-3; TRBD2 aligns across 10 bases. This TCR came from a woman aged 55 to 70 in good health. The sample taken for sequencing was blood. Written as DNA, the CDR3 is TGTGCCAGCAAGCTAGCGGGGGATCCTAGCACAGGTACGCAGTATTTT. Translating gives CASKLAGDPSTGTQYF.